These 32 T cell receptor beta chains came from one sample sequenced in a study of Ad26.COV2.S vaccination and SARS-CoV-2 variants. The treatment here: 19 received Ad26.COV2.S at low or high dose, single or two shots; about 5 received placebo; per-sample allocation not given. Collection of the samples took place on day 63 after the first injection of vaccine or placebo. The repertoire was sequenced with immunoSEQ multiplex PCR; TCRdb's copy has only in-frame clones and lacks some. The sample has about 680,000 clones, 70% to 90% seen once. Sequencing was performed on peripheral blood, taken in a trial of Ad26.COV2.S vaccine versus placebo. Every receptor here comes from a person aged 18-65 years who received the Ad26.COV2.S COVID-19 vaccine or a placebo.

The V gene is TRBV6-5, the J gene TRBJ1-4; D is uncertain. V was trimmed by 2 bases and J by 4 bases, leaving 8 bases between them. The germline CDR1 and CDR2 sequences are MNHEY and SVGAGI. The CDR3 runs 14 residues. DNA of the CDR3: TGTGCCAGCAGTTACGGGAACCTTAATGAAAAACTGTTTTTT. Translating it yields CASSYGNLNEKLFF.

The chain has TRBV4-3 and TRBJ2-7; 13 bases line up with TRBD2. This CDR3 is built from 16 residues. The germline V gene has CDR1 LGHNA and CDR2 YSLEER. Losses at the gene ends were 1 base for V and 2 bases for J; bases not matched to a gene: 2. The CDR3 region is CASSQGTSGGTYEQYF. The CDR3 DNA follows: TGCGCCAGCAGCCAAGGGACTAGCGGGGGCACCTACGAGCAGTACTTC.

The table lists this clone with a few counts. The chain is built from TRBV4-1 and TRBJ1-3; 7 bases fit TRBD1. Germline V CDR1 and CDR2: MGHRA, YSYEKL. The CDR3 runs to 16 residues. The V and J ends lost 4 bases and 2 bases, in that order; junction bases with no gene match: 8. The CDR3 is CASSPHLDRAGNTIYF. DNA of the CDR3: TGCGCCAGCAGCCCCCACTTAGACAGGGCTGGAAACACCATATATTTT.

This chain joins TRBV27 and TRBJ2-3, with D perhaps matching TRBD1 (5 bases). V dropped 0 bases and J dropped 2 bases, with 12 bases sitting between them. Germline CDR1 is MNHEY and CDR2 is SMNVEV (reference sequence). This CDR3 has 16 residues. This CDR3 is CASSLSVRQITDTQYF. The CDR3 DNA reads as TGTGCCAGCAGTTTATCGGTTAGACAGATCACAGATACGCAGTATTTT.

The J gene is TRBJ1-6, the V gene TRBV6-5; no clear D. Germline CDR1 reads MNHEY; CDR2 reads SVGAGI. The V end was cut by 0 bases, the J end by 9 bases, with 12 bases between. This CDR3 has 15 residues. The CDR3 here is CASSYSTGRSSPLHF. Here the CDR3 DNA reads TGTGCCAGCAGTTACTCGACTGGGCGGAGTTCACCCCTCCACTTT.

The chain carries TRBV6-5 and TRBJ1-1, with a possible D match to TRBD1 (5 bases). The CDR3 is 15 residues long. Germline V gene data show CDR1 as MNHEY and CDR2 as SVGAGI. Trimming pared 2 bases from V and 2 bases from J, leaving 12 bases between. CDR3 loop: CASSYGAGGNTEAFF. The CDR3 nucleotides are TGTGCCAGCAGTTACGGGGCCGGCGGAAACACTGAAGCTTTCTTT.

The chain couples TRBV6-2 or TRBV6-3 to TRBJ2-2; 15 bases match TRBD2. The J segment lost 6 bases and the V segment lost 4 bases, leaving 0 bases of the junction unmatched. Looked up from germline, CDR1 is MNHEY and CDR2 is SVGEGT. The CDR3 covers 15 residues. The CDR3 region is CASSWTSGGAGELFF. DNA for the CDR3: TGTGCCAGCAGTTGGACTAGCGGGGGGGCCGGGGAGCTGTTTTTT.

CDR3 protein: CASNSGASHEQYF. The CDR3 DNA reads TGTGCCAGCAACTCTGGTGCGAGCCACGAGCAGTACTTC. J is TRBJ2-7 and V is TRBV7-9, with D uncertain. CDR1 is SEHNR, CDR2 FQNEAQ, per germline (reference sequence). The CDR3 has 13 amino acids. Trimming stripped 7 bases from V and 5 bases from J, with 15 bases between.

The chain employs TRBV19 and TRBJ2-7; 9 nucleotides agree with TRBD2. Germline lookup yields CDR1 LNHDA and CDR2 SQIVND (reference sequence). CDR3 length equals 15 residues. V dropped 2 bases and J dropped 2; count of bases not matched to a gene: 4. This CDR3 reads CASSILAGSTYEQYF. The CDR3 nucleotides are TGTGCCAGTAGTATACTAGCGGGGAGTACCTACGAGCAGTACTTC.

This clone showed up just once. This chain joins TRBV27 and TRBJ2-1; 16 bases line up with TRBD2. The V and J ends lost 5 bases and 5 bases, in that order; junction bases with no gene match: 6. Germline assignment: CDR1 MNHEY and CDR2 SMNVEV (reference sequence). The CDR3 contains 17 residues. The CDR3 sequence: CASSKPGLAGGNNEQFF. In DNA form, the CDR3 reads TGTGCCAGCAGTAAACCGGGACTAGCGGGGGGGAACAATGAGCAGTTCTTC.

This chain links TRBV19 with TRBJ2-4; tentative D call: TRBD2 (6 bases). This CDR3 comprises 13 residues. Trimming removed 6 bases at V and 5 bases at J, with 11 bases between. The germline CDR1 and CDR2 sequences are LNHDA and SQIVND (reference sequence). The CDR3 region is CASSRTTENIQYF. The CDR3 DNA reads as TGTGCCAGTAGCCGGACTACGGAAAACATTCAGTACTTC.

The chain combines TRBV3-1 (or the pseudogene TRBV3-2) with TRBJ2-2; D is perhaps TRBD1 or TRBD2 (5 bases each). The CDR3 totals 15 residues. Looked up from germline, CDR1 is LGHDT and CDR2 is YNNKEL (reference sequence). V lost 5 bases and J 4 bases, leaving 14 bases between the germline ends. CDR3 sequence (DNA): TGTGCCAGCAGCTACTGGGGGTCGAGCACCGGGGAGCTGTTTTTT. It codes for CASSYWGSSTGELFF.

This clone was seen only once. The V gene is TRBV6-6, the J gene TRBJ2-5; 8 bases are a match to TRBD1. The J segment lost 6 bases and the V segment lost 6 bases, leaving 12 bases of the junction unmatched. Germline assignment: CDR1 MNHNY and CDR2 SVGAGI (reference sequence). The CDR3 totals 15 residues. CDR3 in amino acids: CASSPGQGTLKTQYF. CDR3 sequence (DNA): TGTGCCAGCAGCCCCGGACAGGGAACCCTCAAGACCCAGTACTTC.

This clone has more than one count but fewer than ten. Other DNA sequences from this sample encode an identical CDR3 as well. The chain links TRBV6-5 to TRBJ2-7; D might be TRBD2 (6 bases). This CDR3 contains 13 residues. V gave up 0 bases and J gave up 4 bases, with 7 bases separating them. CDR1 and CDR2 from the germline V gene are MNHEY and SVGAGI. CDR3: CASSYSEGYEQYF. In DNA form, the CDR3 reads TGTGCCAGCAGTTACTCGGAGGGGTACGAGCAGTACTTC.

CDR3 DNA sequence: TGTGCCTGTAGTCGGGAGGATGGATGGAATTCACCCCTCCACTTT. Translating it yields CACSREDGWNSPLHF. This chain links TRBV30 with TRBJ1-6; D call uncertain. This CDR3 comprises 15 residues. From germline, CDR1 is GTSNPN and CDR2 SVGIG (reference sequence). Trimming stripped 6 bases from V and 7 bases from J, with 19 bases between.

This clone was counted once. This CDR3 reads CASAPAGAEAFF. CDR3 DNA: TGTGCCAGTGCTCCGGCCGGTGCTGAAGCTTTCTTT. The V gene is TRBV19, the J gene TRBJ1-1, with D unclear. This CDR3 spans 12 amino acids. V lost 8 bases, J lost 6 bases, and 13 bases lay in between. CDR1 is LNHDA and CDR2 is SQIVND in the germline V gene (reference sequence).

The chain has TRBV29-1 and TRBJ1-4, with 7 bases matching TRBD1. CDR3 length equals 14 residues. The germline V gene has CDR1 SQVTM and CDR2 ANQGSEA. V was pared by 7 bases and J by 7 bases, with 12 bases of the junction left unmatched. CDR3: CSATMAGGGEKLFF. CDR3 nucleotides: TGCAGCGCCACCATGGCAGGGGGAGGTGAAAAACTGTTTTTT.

This clone was seen a single time. The chain joins TRBV11-2 to TRBJ2-1; D call uncertain. Between the trimmed V and J ends, which lost 1 base and 8 bases, there was a span of 6 bases. The V gene's germline CDR1 is SGHAT and CDR2 FQNNGV. The CDR3 is made up of 12 amino acids. The chain's CDR3 is CASSLGYDEQFF. Written as DNA, the CDR3 is TGTGCCAGCAGCTTAGGATATGATGAGCAGTTCTTC.

The V call is TRBV5-6, the J call TRBJ2-7; TRBD1 matches at 8 bases. J lost 2 bases, V lost 3 bases, and 7 bases had no gene match. Per the germline V gene, CDR1 is SGHDT and CDR2 is YYEEEE. The CDR3 has 15 residues. CDR3 DNA: TGTGCCAGCAGCTCGGGGACAGGCCTCGCCTACGAGCAGTACTTC. This sequence encodes CASSSGTGLAYEQYF.

This chain uses TRBV5-8 with TRBJ2-7, with 9 bases identical to TRBD2. CDR1 and CDR2 (germline): SGHTS, YDEGEE. CDR3 length equals 14 residues. Trimming at V came to 1 base and at J to 3 bases, leaving 2 bases not matched to a gene. Written as DNA, the CDR3 is TGTGCCAGCAGCTTGAGACTAGCGGACTACGAGCAGTACTTC. This sequence encodes CASSLRLADYEQYF. Based on the CDR3 plus reference TRBV5-8 and TRBJ2-7, the full variable domain is EAGVTQSPTHLIKTRGQQATLRCSPISGHTSVYWYQQALGLGLQFLLWYDEGEERNRGNFPPRFSGRQFPNYSSELNVNALELEDSALYLCASSLRLADYEQYFGPGTRLTVT.

This clone was detected once. The V and J genes are TRBV21-1 and TRBJ2-7; the tabulated D call, TRBD1, remains unverified against the DNA. TRBV21-1 is a recognized pseudogene. This CDR3 has 16 amino acids. CDR3 DNA sequence: TGTGCCAGCAGCCCCTACAGGGGGCATTTAAACTACGAGCAGTACTTC. As protein: CASSPYRGHLNYEQYF.

The chain is built from TRBV5-1 and TRBJ1-2, with 9 nucleotides matching TRBD1. The CDR3 runs to 14 residues. The V segment lost 2 bases and the J segment 8 bases; nucleotides outside the gene matches: 7. CDR1 and CDR2 from the germline V gene are SGHRS and YFSETQ. CDR3 loop: CASSFWDRAEGYTF. The CDR3 bases are TGCGCCAGCAGCTTCTGGGACAGGGCTGAAGGCTACACCTTC.

The rearrangement uses TRBV29-1 and TRBJ1-1, with TRBD1 matching over 8 bases. J lost 4 bases, V lost 8 bases, and 3 bases had no gene match. This CDR3 is built from 11 residues. CDR1 and CDR2 from the germline V gene are SQVTM and ANQGSEA. CDR3 protein: CSSQGATEAFF. The CDR3 DNA reads TGCAGCTCGCAGGGGGCCACTGAAGCTTTCTTT.

This chain connects TRBV18 to TRBJ2-7; 8 positions match TRBD1. Trimming at V came to 5 bases and at J to 5 bases, leaving 8 bases not matched to a gene. The CDR3 length is 14 residues. Germline CDR1 and CDR2: KGHSH and LQKENI. The DNA for the CDR3 is TGTGCCAGCTCATGGACAGGGCCAGCGGACGAGCAGTACTTC. Translated: CASSWTGPADEQYF.

This chain uses TRBV6-5 with TRBJ2-7; 7 bases are a match to TRBD2. Germline CDR1 reads MNHEY; CDR2 reads SVGAGI. The CDR3 sequence is 14 residues long. The V segment lost 6 bases and the J segment 4 bases; nucleotides outside the gene matches: 9. CDR3 in DNA: TGTGCCAGCAGACCGAGCGGGGCCCTTTACGAGCAGTACTTC. Protein: CASRPSGALYEQYF.

In this sample, this clone turned up a few times. This chain links TRBV30 with TRBJ1-3; D remains unclear. Trimming took 2 bases from V and 3 from J, leaving 8 bases between them. CDR1 is GTSNPN, CDR2 SVGIG, per germline (reference sequence). There are 13 residues in the CDR3. This CDR3 reads CAWSITFGNTIYF. The CDR3 nucleotides read TGTGCCTGGAGTATAACGTTTGGAAACACCATATATTTT.

The J gene is TRBJ2-3, the V gene TRBV4-1, with TRBD2 as a possible D gene (5 bases). V was clipped by 0 bases and J by 2 bases, with 15 bases between them. Germline V gene lookup returns CDR1 MGHRA and CDR2 YSYEKL. This CDR3 region has 17 residues. For the CDR3, the DNA is TGCGCCAGCAGCCAAGATTCGAGGGAAAACAACACAGATACGCAGTATTTT. Residues: CASSQDSRENNTDTQYF.

This rearrangement joins TRBV2 to TRBJ2-5; D is ambiguous. Between the trimmed V and J ends, which lost 2 bases and 6 bases, there was a span of 16 bases. Per the germline V gene, CDR1 is SNHLY and CDR2 is FYNNEI. This CDR3 has 15 residues. In nucleotides, the CDR3 is TGTGCCAGCAGTGAATTGGGCGCCGAAGTTAAGACCCAGTACTTC. Translated, it gives CASSELGAEVKTQYF.

The rearrangement joins TRBV11-2 to TRBJ1-2; 10 nucleotides agree with TRBD1. With V trimmed by 1 base and J by 2 bases, 7 bases remained unmatched. Germline loops: CDR1 SGHAT, CDR2 FQNNGV. The CDR3 totals 17 residues. This CDR3 is CASSLGSQGQGNYGYTF. CDR3 nucleotide sequence: TGTGCCAGCAGCTTAGGATCTCAGGGACAGGGGAACTATGGCTACACCTTC.

This rearrangement joins TRBV18 to TRBJ1-4; D is possibly TRBD1 (5 bases). This CDR3 is built from 13 residues. CDR1 is KGHSH and CDR2 is LQKENI in the germline V gene. With 2 bases removed from V and 7 bases from J, the gap between germline ends came to 8 bases. The chain's CDR3 is CASSPGAGEKLFF. The CDR3, as DNA: TGTGCCAGCTCACCAGGGGCAGGTGAAAAACTGTTTTTT. The full variable domain, completed using reference TRBV18 and TRBJ1-4, is NAGVMQNPRHLVRRRGQEARLRCSPMKGHSHVYWYRQLPEEGLKFMVYLQKENIIDESGMPKERFSAEFPKEGPSILRIQQVVRGDSAAYFCASSPGAGEKLFFGSGTQLSVL.

V is TRBV5-1 and J is TRBJ2-5; 8 bases are a match to TRBD1. V shed 1 base and J 5 bases; nucleotides not matched to a gene: 1. Germline V CDR1 and CDR2: SGHRS, YFSETQ. CDR3 length: 13 amino acids. CDR3 sequence reads: CASSLPGGETQYF. The DNA of the CDR3 is TGCGCCAGCAGCTTGCCAGGGGGCGAGACCCAGTACTTC.

J is TRBJ2-7 and V is TRBV6-5, with 10 bases matching TRBD2. The CDR3 runs to 14 residues. Germline loops: CDR1 MNHEY, CDR2 SVGAGI. The trim removed 6 bases at V and 4 bases at J, leaving 6 bases unmatched. CDR3 region: CASRRASGSYEQYF. CDR3 in DNA: TGTGCCAGCAGGAGGGCTAGCGGGAGTTACGAGCAGTACTTC.